The 4 T cell receptor beta chains below all came from one sample that was sequenced in a study of PD-1 blockade in classical Hodgkin lymphoma. Brentuximab vedotin exposure varied among the patients, all of whom had relapsed after autologous stem cell transplantation. Repertoires were generated with immunoSEQ multiplex PCR, while TCRdb's copy carries only in-frame clones and drops some. In the table there are about 46,000 clones, around 70% of which are singletons. The sample here was peripheral blood mononuclear cells (PBMCs), taken at baseline. Source of these receptors: a human donor with classical Hodgkin lymphoma.

This clone came up a few times. The chain employs TRBV6-6 and TRBJ2-7; no definite D call. Germline V gene lookup returns CDR1 MNHNY and CDR2 SVGAGI (reference sequence). The CDR3 totals 11 residues. Trimming cost V 5 bases and J 3 bases, with 5 bases left between them. The CDR3 nucleotides are TGTGCCAGCAGTCCCGACTACGAGCAGTACTTC. This translates into CASSPDYEQYF.

The CDR3 bases are TGTGCCAGCAGCTTAGCTTCTAGGGGCCAAGAGACCCAGTACTTC. Protein product: CASSLASRGQETQYF. The chain uses TRBV7-6 and TRBJ2-5; perhaps TRBD1 as D (5 bases). Germline CDR1 is SGHVS and CDR2 is FNYEAQ. CDR3 length: 15 amino acids. Trimming removed 0 bases at V and 1 base at J, with 9 bases between.

J is TRBJ1-6 and V is TRBV7-8; D uncertain. This CDR3 has 16 residues. The germline V gene encodes CDR1 SGHVS and CDR2 FQNEAQ. V gave up 0 bases and J gave up 2 bases, with 8 bases separating them. CDR3 protein: CASSLASTAYNSPLHF. Written as DNA, the CDR3 is TGTGCCAGCAGCTTAGCCTCTACAGCCTATAATTCACCCCTCCACTTT.

The J gene is TRBJ1-4, the V gene TRBV6-5; D unresolved. Germline V gives CDR1 MNHEY, CDR2 SVGAGI. This CDR3 has 14 residues. Between the trimmed V and J ends, which lost 2 bases and 9 bases, there was a span of 13 bases. CDR3: CASSYGSPYQKLFF. In DNA form, the CDR3 reads TGTGCCAGCAGTTACGGCAGTCCTTATCAAAAACTGTTTTTT.